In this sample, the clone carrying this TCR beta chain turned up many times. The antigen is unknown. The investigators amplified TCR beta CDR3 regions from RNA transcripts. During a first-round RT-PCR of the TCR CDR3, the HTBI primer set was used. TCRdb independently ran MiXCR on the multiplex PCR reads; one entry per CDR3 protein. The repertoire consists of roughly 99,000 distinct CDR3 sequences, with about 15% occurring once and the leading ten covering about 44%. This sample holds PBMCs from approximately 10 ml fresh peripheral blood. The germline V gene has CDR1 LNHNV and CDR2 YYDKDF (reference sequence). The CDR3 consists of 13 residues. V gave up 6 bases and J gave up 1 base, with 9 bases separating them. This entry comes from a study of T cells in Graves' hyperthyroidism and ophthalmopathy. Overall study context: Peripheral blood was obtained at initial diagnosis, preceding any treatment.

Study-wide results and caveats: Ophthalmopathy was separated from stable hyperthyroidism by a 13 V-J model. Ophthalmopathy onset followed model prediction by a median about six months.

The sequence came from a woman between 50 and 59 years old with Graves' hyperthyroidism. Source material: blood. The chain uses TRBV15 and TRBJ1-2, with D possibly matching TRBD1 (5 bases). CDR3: CATRGEYNYGYTF. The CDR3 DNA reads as TGTGCCACCAGGGGGGAGTATAACTATGGCTACACCTTC.